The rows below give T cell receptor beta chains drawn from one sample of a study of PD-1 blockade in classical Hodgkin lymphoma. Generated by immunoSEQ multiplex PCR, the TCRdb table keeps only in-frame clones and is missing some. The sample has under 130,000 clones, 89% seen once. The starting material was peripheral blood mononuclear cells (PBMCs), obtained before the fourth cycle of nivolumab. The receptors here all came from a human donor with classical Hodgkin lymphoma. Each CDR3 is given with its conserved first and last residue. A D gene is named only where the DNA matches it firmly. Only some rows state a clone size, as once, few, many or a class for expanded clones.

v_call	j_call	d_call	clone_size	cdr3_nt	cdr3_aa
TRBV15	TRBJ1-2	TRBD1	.	TGTGCCACCAGCAGAGATCCGGGCAGGGGGGGAAATGGCTACACCTTC	CATSRDPGRGGNGYTF
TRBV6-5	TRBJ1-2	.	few	TGTGCCAGCAGCCCCCTATCGGACAACTATGGCTACACCTTC	CASSPLSDNYGYTF
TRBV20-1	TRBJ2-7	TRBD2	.	TGCAGTGCCACGGGGGGATACGAGCAGTACTTC	CSATGGYEQYF
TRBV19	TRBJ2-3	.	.	TGTGCCAGTAGTATAGGGCGAAACACAGATACGCAGTATTTT	CASSIGRNTDTQYF
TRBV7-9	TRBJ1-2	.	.	TGTGCCAGCAGCTTAGGGACAGACAACTATGGCTACACCTTC	CASSLGTDNYGYTF
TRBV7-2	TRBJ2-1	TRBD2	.	TGTGCCAGCAGCTTAGCGGGACTAGCGGCCAATGAGCAGTTCTTC	CASSLAGLAANEQFF
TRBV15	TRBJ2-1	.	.	TGTGCCACCAGTACCCATGGCGGTGGAGATGAGCAGTTCTTC	CATSTHGGGDEQFF
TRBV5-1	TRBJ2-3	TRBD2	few	TGCGCCAGCAGCCTTACTAGCGGGAGTTCACATACGCAGTATTTT	CASSLTSGSSHTQYF
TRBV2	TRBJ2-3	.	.	TGTGCCAGCAGTGTTGGGACTTCGCAGGGCACAGATACGCAGTATTTT	CASSVGTSQGTDTQYF
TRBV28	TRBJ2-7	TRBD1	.	TGTGCCAGCAGTTCCACCGGGACAGGGTACCACGAGCAGTACTTC	CASSSTGTGYHEQYF
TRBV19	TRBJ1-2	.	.	TGTGCCAGTCAACAGGCACAGGGCGCCTATGGCTACACCTTC	CASQQAQGAYGYTF
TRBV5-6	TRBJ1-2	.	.	TGTGCCAGCAGCTTGGAGCCCTCCTATGGCTACACCTTC	CASSLEPSYGYTF
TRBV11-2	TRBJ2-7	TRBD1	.	TGTGCCAGCAGCTTCAATCCGGGACGGACAGGGGACGAGCAGTACTTC	CASSFNPGRTGDEQYF
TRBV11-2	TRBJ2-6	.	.	TGTGCCAGCAGAACAATAAGGGGGGCCTCTGGGGCCAACGTCCTGACTTTC	CASRTIRGASGANVLTF
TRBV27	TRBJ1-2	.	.	TGTGCCAGCAGCGACCAGGGTGAAGGTGGCTACACCTTC	CASSDQGEGGYTF
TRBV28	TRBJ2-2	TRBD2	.	TGTGCCAGCAGTTTATCAGCGGGAGCGAACACCGGGGAGCTGTTTTTT	CASSLSAGANTGELFF
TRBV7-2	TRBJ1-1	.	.	TGTGCCAGCAGCTTAGTCCGGCGGAGCACTGAAGCTTTCTTT	CASSLVRRSTEAFF
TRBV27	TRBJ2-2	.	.	TGTGCCAGCGGGCGGAGAAGGGATGCCGGGGAGCTGTTTTTT	CASGRRRDAGELFF
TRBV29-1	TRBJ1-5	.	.	TGCAGCGTGATCAGGAAAGGCAGGACAAATCAGCCCCAGCATTTT	CSVIRKGRTNQPQHF
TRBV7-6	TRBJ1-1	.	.	TGTGCCAGCAGCTCCAGGGACGCGGGGGGTACTGAAGCTTTCTTT	CASSSRDAGGTEAFF
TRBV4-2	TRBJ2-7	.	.	TGTGCCAGCAGCCAAGACTTCAACGAGCAGTACTTC	CASSQDFNEQYF
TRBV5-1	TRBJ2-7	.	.	TGCGCCAGCAGCTTTGGTCCTGCGAGCTCCTACGAGCAGTACTTC	CASSFGPASSYEQYF
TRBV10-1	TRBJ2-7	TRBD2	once	TGCGCCAGCAGTCCCGGGACTAGGGGGATCTACGAGCAGTACTTC	CASSPGTRGIYEQYF
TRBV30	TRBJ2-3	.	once	TGTGCCTGGAGTCGTACAGATACGCAGTATTTT	CAWSRTDTQYF
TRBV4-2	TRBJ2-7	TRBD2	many	TGTGCCAGCAGCCCATGGGGGGAGGGTCCAACCAACTACTTGGGCAACGAGCAGTACTTC	CASSPWGEGPTNYLGNEQYF
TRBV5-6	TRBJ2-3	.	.	TGTGCCAGCAGCTTGGCCGGTAGGCCGGACACAGATACGCAGTATTTT	CASSLAGRPDTDTQYF
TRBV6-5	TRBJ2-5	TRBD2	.	TGTGCCAGCAGTTCGCCCGGGACTATACAGACCCAGTACTTC	CASSSPGTIQTQYF
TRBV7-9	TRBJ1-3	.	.	TGTGCCAGCAGCACCGACGGGACGGTAAACACCATATATTTT	CASSTDGTVNTIYF
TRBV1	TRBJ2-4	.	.	TGCACCAGCAGCCACCCCATGACTAGCGGGAGGAGGAAAAACATTCAGTACTTC	CTSSHPMTSGRRKNIQYF
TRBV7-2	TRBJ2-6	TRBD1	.	TGTGCCAGCAGCGCCCAGGGGGCCCTCTCCTCTGGGGCCAACGTCCTGACTTTC	CASSAQGALSSGANVLTF
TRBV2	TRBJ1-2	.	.	TGTGCCAGCAGGAGGTATGGCTACACCTTC	CASRRYGYTF
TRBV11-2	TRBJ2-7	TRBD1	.	TGTGCCAGCAGCCCGGACAGGGACTACGAGCAGTACTTC	CASSPDRDYEQYF
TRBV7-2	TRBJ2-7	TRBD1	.	TGTGCCAGCAGCCTAGGACAGGCGGCCTACGAGCAGTACTTC	CASSLGQAAYEQYF
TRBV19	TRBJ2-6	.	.	TGTGCCAGTAGTATAGATGCAGAACCCCCTTCTGGGGCCAACGTCCTGACTTTC	CASSIDAEPPSGANVLTF
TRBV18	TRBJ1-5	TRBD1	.	TGTGCCAGCTCACCCCGACAGGGCCTGTGGCCCCAGCATTTT	CASSPRQGLWPQHF
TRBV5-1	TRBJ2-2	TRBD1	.	TGCGCCAGCAGCTCGGCCCACAGGGGCACCGGGGAGCTGTTTTTT	CASSSAHRGTGELFF
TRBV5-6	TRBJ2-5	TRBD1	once	TGTGCCAGCAGACGAGGACAGGGTAGGGAGAAAGAGACCCAGTACTTC	CASRRGQGREKETQYF
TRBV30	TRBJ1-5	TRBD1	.	TGTGCCTGGAGTGGGGGACAGGGTGATCAGCCCCAGCATTTT	CAWSGGQGDQPQHF
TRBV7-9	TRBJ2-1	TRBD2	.	TGTGCCAGCAGCCTTCTGACTAGCGGAGCTTACAATGAGCAGTTCTTC	CASSLLTSGAYNEQFF
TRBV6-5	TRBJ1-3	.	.	TGTGCCAGCAGTTACTCGGGTTGGGCCTCTGGAAACACCATATATTTT	CASSYSGWASGNTIYF
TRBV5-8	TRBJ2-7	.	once	TGTGCCAGCAGCTTCATCCAGTACTTC	CASSFIQYF
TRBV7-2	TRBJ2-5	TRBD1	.	TGTGCCAGCAGCCAGGATCGGACAGGGCAGGGGGAGACCCAGTACTTC	CASSQDRTGQGETQYF
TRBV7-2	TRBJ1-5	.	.	TGTGCCAGCAGCGCGCCGCAGGGTAAGAACAATCAGCCCCAGCATTTT	CASSAPQGKNNQPQHF
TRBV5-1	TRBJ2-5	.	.	TGCGCCAGCAGCCCCTTTATGGGGGGCGGAGAGACCCAGTACTTC	CASSPFMGGGETQYF
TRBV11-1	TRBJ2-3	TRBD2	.	TGTGCCAGCAGCCCGACTAGCGGAGACGCACATACGCAGTATTTT	CASSPTSGDAHTQYF
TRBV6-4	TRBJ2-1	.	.	TGTGCCAGCCGCAGGGGCCCGGGGATCAATGAGCAGTTCTTC	CASRRGPGINEQFF
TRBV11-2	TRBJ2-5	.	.	TGTGCCAGCAGCTCCAAGACCCGCCTGGGGGAGACCCAGTACTTC	CASSSKTRLGETQYF
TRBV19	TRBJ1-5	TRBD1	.	TGTGCCAGTAGCGAGCTTGGACAGGATAGCAATCAGCCCCAGCATTTT	CASSELGQDSNQPQHF
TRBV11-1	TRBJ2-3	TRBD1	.	TGTGCCAGCAGCTCCAGGGGGCTGGGCACAGATACGCAGTATTTT	CASSSRGLGTDTQYF
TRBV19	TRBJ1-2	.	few	TGTGCCAGTAGTATTGGAGTATTGGGGGCGCGTGGCTACACCTTC	CASSIGVLGARGYTF
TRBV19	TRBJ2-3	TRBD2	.	TGTGCCAGTAGTCTTCGCCCCAGCGGGACCACAGATACGCAGTATTTT	CASSLRPSGTTDTQYF